The T cell receptor beta chain described here comes from a study of T cell responses to AZD1222 COVID-19 vaccine. Whole-study results and caveats: Baseline seropositives among AZD1222 recipients totaled only 5 to 7. CD4 TCRs covered the whole spike, strongest at regions 160-218 and 743-854. White British ancestry dominated among donors, who included more females, and clonal diversity was possibly underestimated.

Generated by immunoSEQ multiplex PCR, the TCRdb table keeps only in-frame clones and is missing some. The repertoire includes about 130,000 clones, over 75% of them detected once, and about 7.9% sits in the top ten. As concerns this clone: Its antigen is not known.

The V gene lost 1 base and the J gene lost 0 bases, with 17 bases spanning the gap. The germline V gene encodes CDR1 SGHAT and CDR2 FQNNGV. The CDR3 length is 18 residues. The material sequenced was peripheral blood, taken on day 0 of AZD1222 vaccination. This TCR came from an adult in good health. This sequence joins TRBV11-2 and TRBJ2-3; D gene ambiguous. CDR3 DNA: TGTGCCAGCAGCTTAGGAAGTGGATGGGGTACTAGCACAGATACGCAGTATTTT. Translation gives CASSLGSGWGTSTDTQYF.